These 23 T cell receptor beta chains originate from one sample sequenced in a study of CD4+ T cells in melanoma. Here immunoSEQ multiplex PCR was the method, and the copy in TCRdb shows in-frame clones only, minus some. The table includes about 10,000 clones, about three quarters detected once. The sequenced sample was cells from a culture (not recorded whether cultured in vitro). These receptors were obtained from a human donor with melanoma.

This sequence joins TRBV30 and TRBJ2-7, with D unclear. Germline CDR1 is GTSNPN and CDR2 is SVGIG (reference sequence). V dropped 0 bases and J dropped 3 bases, with 3 bases sitting between them. The CDR3 consists of 11 residues. The CDR3 bases are TGTGCCTGGAGTGTGGTCTACGAGCAGTACTTC. It encodes CAWSVVYEQYF.

The J gene is TRBJ1-2, the V gene TRBV28, with D possibly being TRBD1 (5 bases). CDR1 and CDR2 from the germline V gene are MDHEN and SYDVKM. V lost 1 base, J lost 2 bases, and 14 bases lay in between. CDR3 length: 16 amino acids. In DNA, the CDR3 is TGTGCCAGCAGTTTATCGGCGGGGGACGGAAACTATGGCTACACCTTC. This codes for CASSLSAGDGNYGYTF.

The chain uses TRBV9 and TRBJ2-1, with 9 bases identical to TRBD2. Trimming took 3 bases from V and 7 from J; bases not matched to a gene: 20. The CDR3 spans 19 residues. Germline V gene sequence: CDR1 SGDLS, CDR2 YYNGEE. CDR3 region: CASSGNRGKASGTGNEQFF. CDR3 coding DNA: TGTGCCAGCAGCGGGAATCGCGGGAAGGCTAGCGGGACCGGGAATGAGCAGTTCTTC.

The chain is built from TRBV5-1 and TRBJ2-3, with 7 positions matching TRBD1. The ends lost 4 bases at V and 4 bases at J; junction bases unmatched: 6. The germline V gene encodes CDR1 SGHRS and CDR2 YFSETQ. CDR3 size: 14 residues. CDR3 DNA: TGCGCCAGCAGCATGACAGGGTTCGCAGATACGCAGTATTTT. Translated: CASSMTGFADTQYF. The whole variable domain, remainder taken from reference TRBV5-1 and TRBJ2-3, is KAGVTQTPRYLIKTRGQQVTLSCSPISGHRSVSWYQQTPGQGLQFLFEYFSETQRNKGNFPGRFSGRQFSNSRSEMNVSTLELGDSALYLCASSMTGFADTQYFGPGTRLTVL.

The chain has TRBV29-1 and TRBJ2-1, with 8 bases that match TRBD1. The CDR3 is 14 amino acids. The J segment lost 6 bases and the V segment lost 4 bases, leaving 8 bases of the junction unmatched. Per germline, CDR1 SQVTM and CDR2 ANQGSEA. The CDR3 is CSVVGAGGFNEQFF. CDR3 in DNA: TGCAGCGTTGTCGGAGCAGGGGGCTTCAATGAGCAGTTCTTC.

This chain uses TRBV3-1 (or the pseudogene TRBV3-2) with TRBJ2-2, with 14 bases fitting TRBD2. Germline loops: CDR1 LGHDT, CDR2 YNNKEL (reference sequence). The CDR3 is made up of 17 amino acids. Losses at the gene ends were 3 bases for V and 7 bases for J; bases not matched to a gene: 7. CDR3 in DNA: TGTGCCAGCAGCCATGGGACTAGCGGGGGTATTATCGGGGAGCTGTTTTTT. Encoded protein: CASSHGTSGGIIGELFF.

The rearrangement links TRBV5-1 to TRBJ2-7; D call uncertain. V was trimmed by 0 bases and J by 0 bases, leaving 10 bases between them. The CDR3 loop spans 15 amino acids. Per germline, CDR1 SGHRS and CDR2 YFSETQ. The CDR3 spells CASSLEYGPSYEQYF. The CDR3 bases are TGCGCCAGCAGCTTGGAGTACGGACCCTCCTACGAGCAGTACTTC.

The chain combines TRBV27 with TRBJ1-6; D remains unclear. Germline assignment: CDR1 MNHEY and CDR2 SMNVEV (reference sequence). The CDR3 consists of 13 residues. Trimming removed 8 bases from V and 10 bases from J, with 15 bases in between. In DNA, the CDR3 is TGTGCCAGCGGACCTTTTGACACCTCACCCCTCCACTTT. Amino acid sequence: CASGPFDTSPLHF.

The chain recombines TRBV30 with TRBJ1-5, with a possible D match to TRBD1 (6 bases). V was cut by 2 bases and J by 4 bases, with 12 bases left in between. From germline, CDR1 is GTSNPN and CDR2 SVGIG (reference sequence). The CDR3 extends over 14 amino acids. The CDR3 DNA sequence: TGTGCCTGGAGTCAACAGGGTGGAAATCAGCCCCAGCATTTT. Translated: CAWSQQGGNQPQHF.

The V and J genes are TRBV7-9 and TRBJ1-4; D gene ambiguous. This CDR3 is 14 amino acids long. The V and J ends lost 5 bases and 4 bases respectively, with 11 bases between them. Germline assignment: CDR1 SEHNR and CDR2 FQNEAQ (reference sequence). The CDR3 here is CASSRHGINEKLFF. DNA of the CDR3: TGTGCCAGCAGCCGTCATGGAATTAATGAAAAACTGTTTTTT.

The chain has TRBV12-3 or TRBV12-4 and TRBJ2-7, with no clear D. V was clipped by 6 bases and J by 3 bases, with 9 bases between them. The CDR3 covers 12 residues. The CDR3 region has the DNA TGTGCCAGCAGCCTTACGATCTACGAGCAGTACTTC. It encodes CASSLTIYEQYF.

The chain joins TRBV5-1 to TRBJ2-5, with no clear D. The germline CDR1 and CDR2 sequences are SGHRS and YFSETQ. The CDR3 length is 17 residues. The germline V and J ends were trimmed by 0 bases and 3 bases, with 18 bases remaining between them. This chain's CDR3 is CASSLEIGRPGEETQYF. The CDR3 DNA reads as TGCGCCAGCAGCTTGGAAATTGGCAGGCCGGGCGAAGAGACCCAGTACTTC.

The chain carries TRBV5-1 and TRBJ2-1; the match to TRBD2 covers 10 bases. J was trimmed by 9 bases and V by 1 base; bases with no gene match: 7. Per germline, CDR1 SGHRS and CDR2 YFSETQ. This CDR3 region has 15 residues. DNA for the CDR3: TGCGCCAGCAGCTTGTCGGCTAGCGGGGGCGGTGAGCAGTTCTTC. It yields the protein CASSLSASGGGEQFF.

The V and J genes are TRBV15 and TRBJ2-2, with D perhaps TRBD1 (6 bases). The germline V and J ends were trimmed by 6 bases and 7 bases, with 21 bases remaining between them. Germline lookup yields CDR1 LNHNV and CDR2 YYDKDF (reference sequence). The CDR3 is made up of 16 amino acids. In DNA form, the CDR3 reads TGTGCCACCAGGCAGACCCCAGGGGCTTTCGGCGGGGAGCTGTTTTTT. Residues: CATRQTPGAFGGELFF.

J is TRBJ1-1 and V is TRBV6-2 or TRBV6-3; no clear D gene. Deletions cut 6 bases from V and 11 bases from J, with 13 bases between. Germline-derived CDR1 and CDR2 are MNHEY and SVGEGT. This CDR3 has 11 amino acids. The CDR3 here is CASSLSYRAFF. In DNA form, the CDR3 reads TGTGCCAGCAGCCTGTCTTATAGGGCTTTCTTT.

This clone was detected only a few times. This chain links TRBV12-3 or TRBV12-4 with TRBJ1-1, with a possible D match to TRBD1 (6 bases). CDR3 length: 13 residues. The germline V and J ends were trimmed by 7 bases and 4 bases, with 13 bases remaining between them. This chain's CDR3 is CASISGASTEAFF. For the CDR3, the DNA is TGTGCCAGCATTTCAGGGGCGAGCACTGAAGCTTTCTTT.

The CDR3 region has the DNA TGCGCCAGCAGCTTGGTAGGACCCCCACGTCGTCAGCCCCAGCATTTT. Translated: CASSLVGPPRRQPQHF. The V gene is TRBV5-1, the J gene TRBJ1-5; D ambiguous. Trimming removed 0 bases at V and 6 bases at J, with 16 bases between. The germline V gene encodes CDR1 SGHRS and CDR2 YFSETQ. The CDR3 runs to 16 residues.

The chain links TRBV18 to TRBJ2-1; tentative D call: TRBD1 (5 bases). V was trimmed by 3 bases and J by 8 bases, leaving 17 bases between them. There are 15 residues in the CDR3. Germline V gene lookup returns CDR1 KGHSH and CDR2 LQKENI. CDR3 nucleotides: TGTGCCAGCTCACCGGCAGGGATGGGATCCCATGAGCAGTTCTTC. Translated, it gives CASSPAGMGSHEQFF.

The CDR3 is CASSLGPNTEAFF. In DNA, the CDR3 is TGTGCCAGCAGCCTAGGACCGAACACTGAAGCTTTCTTT. The rearrangement joins TRBV3-1 (or the pseudogene TRBV3-2) to TRBJ1-1; no definite D call. Germline CDR1 LGHDT, CDR2 YNNKEL (reference sequence). This CDR3 contains 13 residues. V shed 4 bases and J shed 1 base, with 7 bases lying between them.

This chain connects TRBV5-1 to TRBJ1-1, with a weak D call TRBD1 (5 bases). Per germline, CDR1 SGHRS and CDR2 YFSETQ. There are 15 residues in the CDR3. Trimming took off 4 bases at V and 2 bases at J, with 15 bases between the two ends. CDR3 region: CASSRGLGVNTEAFF. The CDR3 nucleotides read TGCGCCAGCAGCCGGGGGTTAGGGGTCAACACTGAAGCTTTCTTT. Drawing the rest from reference TRBV5-1 and TRBJ1-1, the complete variable domain is KAGVTQTPRYLIKTRGQQVTLSCSPISGHRSVSWYQQTPGQGLQFLFEYFSETQRNKGNFPGRFSGRQFSNSRSEMNVSTLELGDSALYLCASSRGLGVNTEAFFGQGTRLTVV.

The V call is TRBV6-1, the J call TRBJ2-7; 7 bases map to TRBD2. The V gene's germline CDR1 is MNHNS and CDR2 SASEGT. This CDR3 contains 14 residues. The V and J ends lost 0 bases and 4 bases, in that order; junction bases with no gene match: 3. The CDR3 reads CASSEASGGYEQYF. In DNA form, the CDR3 reads TGTGCCAGCAGTGAAGCCTCGGGGGGTTACGAGCAGTACTTC.

The rearrangement uses TRBV7-2 and TRBJ2-3, with TRBD2 matching 8 bases. Trimming cost V 4 bases and J 0 bases; bases outside gene matches: 6. Germline V gene lookup returns CDR1 SGHTA and CDR2 FQGNSA. This CDR3 is 16 amino acids long. The CDR3 sequence is CASSSGGGPSTDTQYF. CDR3 DNA: TGTGCCAGCAGCTCGGGCGGGGGGCCTAGCACAGATACGCAGTATTTT.

This rearrangement joins TRBV5-1 to TRBJ2-1; the D is unclear. V was pared by 4 bases and J by 5 bases, with 13 bases between. This CDR3 has 14 amino acids. Germline V gene lookup returns CDR1 SGHRS and CDR2 YFSETQ. The CDR3 is CASSVSGFHNEQFF. Here the CDR3 DNA reads TGCGCCAGCAGCGTGTCAGGTTTCCACAATGAGCAGTTCTTC.